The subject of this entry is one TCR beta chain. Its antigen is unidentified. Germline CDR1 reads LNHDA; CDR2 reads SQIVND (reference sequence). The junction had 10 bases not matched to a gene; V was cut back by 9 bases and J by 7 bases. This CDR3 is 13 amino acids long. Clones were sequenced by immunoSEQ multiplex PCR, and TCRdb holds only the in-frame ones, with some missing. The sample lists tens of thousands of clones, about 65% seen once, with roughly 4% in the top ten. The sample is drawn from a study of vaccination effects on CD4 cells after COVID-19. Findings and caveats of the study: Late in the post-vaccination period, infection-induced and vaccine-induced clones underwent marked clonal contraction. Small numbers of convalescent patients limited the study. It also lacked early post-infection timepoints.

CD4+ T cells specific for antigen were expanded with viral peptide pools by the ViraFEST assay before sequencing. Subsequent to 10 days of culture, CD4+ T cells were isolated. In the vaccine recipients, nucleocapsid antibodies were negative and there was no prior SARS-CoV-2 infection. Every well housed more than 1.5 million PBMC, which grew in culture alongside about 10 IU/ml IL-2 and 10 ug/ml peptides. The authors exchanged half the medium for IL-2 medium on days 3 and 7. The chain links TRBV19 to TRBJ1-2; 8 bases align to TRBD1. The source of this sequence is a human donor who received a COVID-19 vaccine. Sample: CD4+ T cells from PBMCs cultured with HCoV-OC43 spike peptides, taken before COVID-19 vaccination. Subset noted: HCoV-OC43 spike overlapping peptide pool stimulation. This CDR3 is CASDGRQGIGYTF. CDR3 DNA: TGTGCCAGCGATGGGAGACAGGGGATTGGCTACACCTTC.